The 16 T cell receptor beta chains below were found in one sample sequenced in a study of T cells in Graves' hyperthyroidism and ophthalmopathy. What was amplified from RNA transcripts were TCR beta CDR3 regions. Primed by the HTBI set, a first-round RT-PCR was run on the TCR CDR3. TCRdb ran MiXCR on the multiplex PCR reads and lists one entry per CDR3 protein. This table holds 490,000 or so distinct CDR3 sequences, around a fifth found once. The sequencing sample was made of blood. These receptor sequences come from a woman aged 65 to 85 with Graves' ophthalmopathy.

The CDR3 reads CASSLASGGRDEQYF. CDR3 nucleotide sequence: TGTGCCAGCAGCTTAGCGTCCGGAGGGCGCGACGAGCAGTACTTC. The V call is TRBV7-6, the J call TRBJ2-7; D may be TRBD2 (6 bases). The CDR3 runs to 15 residues. Germline V gene sequence: CDR1 SGHVS, CDR2 FNYEAQ. V lost 0 bases and J 5 bases, leaving 14 bases between the germline ends.

In this sample, this clonotype turned up a few times. This chain uses TRBV29-1 with TRBJ1-2; unclear D gene. CDR3 length: 14 residues. The V end lost 0 bases, the J end lost 8 bases, and 16 bases lay between the germline ends. In germline, CDR1 is SQVTM, CDR2 ANQGSEA. Written as DNA, the CDR3 is TGCAGCGTTGAAGATCCCCTCCCCCAACAGGGCTACACCTTC. Its translation: CSVEDPLPQQGYTF.

This clonotype was recorded at least ten times. V is TRBV7-2 and J is TRBJ2-3, with D perhaps matching TRBD2 (6 bases). V was clipped by 1 base and J by 6 bases, with 20 bases between them. The CDR3 contains 17 residues. Per the germline V gene, CDR1 is SGHTA and CDR2 is FQGNSA. CDR3 sequence reads: CASSLGPGSGDGDTQYF. DNA for the CDR3: TGTGCCAGCAGCTTAGGGCCCGGGAGTGGTGACGGGGATACGCAGTATTTT.

The gene calls are TRBV27 and TRBJ1-6, with D unresolved. This CDR3 has 12 amino acids. CDR1 MNHEY and CDR2 SMNVEV come from the germline V gene (reference sequence). V lost 6 bases to trimming and J lost 6 bases, with 6 bases between them. Written as DNA, the CDR3 is TGTGCCAGCAGCAGAACTAATTCACCCCTCCACTTT. Its translation is CASSRTNSPLHF.

The chain combines TRBV20-1 with TRBJ2-7; 9 bases line up with TRBD1. The CDR3 is 16 amino acids. The V gene end was trimmed by 1 base and the J gene end by 5 bases; junction bases not matched to a gene: 12. Germline assignment: CDR1 DFQATT and CDR2 SNEGSKA (reference sequence). The CDR3 is CSARGPPGQGADEQYF. Written as DNA, the CDR3 is TGCAGTGCTAGAGGACCCCCGGGACAGGGAGCCGACGAGCAGTACTTC.

In its sample, this clonotype was seen a few times. The V gene is TRBV6-1, the J gene TRBJ2-5; D remains ambiguous. Per germline, CDR1 MNHNS and CDR2 SASEGT. This CDR3 spans 13 amino acids. V dropped 4 bases and J dropped 2 bases, with 8 bases sitting between them. The CDR3 sequence is CASSVLGQETQYF. CDR3 in DNA: TGTGCCAGCAGTGTGCTGGGGCAAGAGACCCAGTACTTC.

This clonotype has just a few counts. The chain links TRBV6-2 or TRBV6-3 to TRBJ2-1; tentatively, D is TRBD2 (7 bases). Germline CDR1 MNHEY, CDR2 SVGEGT. The V end was cut by 6 bases, the J end by 11 bases, with 14 bases between. The CDR3 consists of 12 residues. The CDR3 sequence is CASRDGGLKQFF. The CDR3, as DNA: TGTGCCAGCAGGGACGGGGGGCTCAAGCAGTTCTTC.

The chain uses TRBV15 and TRBJ2-1, with D perhaps TRBD2 (6 bases). Germline V CDR1 and CDR2: LNHNV, YYDKDF (reference sequence). Trimming left V 3 bases short and J 2 bases short, with 26 bases between. The CDR3 has 20 residues. CDR3 sequence reads: CATSRASKQWGGGTYNEQFF. The CDR3 nucleotides are TGTGCCACCAGCAGGGCCTCAAAGCAGTGGGGAGGAGGGACCTACAATGAGCAGTTCTTC. The whole variable domain, filled in from reference TRBV15 and TRBJ2-1, reads DAMVIQNPRYQVTQFGKPVTLSCSQTLNHNVMYWYQQKSSQAPKLLFHYYDKDFNNEADTPDNFQSRRPNTSFCFLDIRSPGLGDTAMYLCATSRASKQWGGGTYNEQFFGPGTRLTVL.

This clonotype occurred a few times. V is TRBV6-1 and J is TRBJ2-1; weak D call: TRBD1 (5 bases). V dropped 5 bases and J dropped 0 bases, with 14 bases sitting between them. The CDR3 has 16 residues. Germline lookup yields CDR1 MNHNS and CDR2 SASEGT. The CDR3 coding sequence is TGTGCCAGCAGTTCCGCAGGGCAAAGCTCCTACAATGAGCAGTTCTTC. Protein: CASSSAGQSSYNEQFF.

With regard to this clonotype: This sequence may be a read error, since a much larger clone differs from it by one base. The rearrangement joins TRBV20-1 to TRBJ2-7, with D possibly TRBD1 on 6 matching bases. The CDR3 length is 13 residues. V gave up 0 bases and J gave up 2 bases, with 8 bases separating them. Germline CDR1 reads DFQATT; CDR2 reads SNEGSKA (reference sequence). CDR3 loop: CSARDGQTYEQYF. In DNA, the CDR3 is TGCAGTGCTAGAGATGGACAGACCTACGAGCAGTACTTC.

This clonotype appeared a few times. This rearrangement joins TRBV13 to TRBJ1-2; no definite D call. In germline, CDR1 is PRHDT, CDR2 FYEKMQ (reference sequence). This CDR3 is 14 amino acids long. V lost 5 bases and J 3 bases, leaving 13 bases between the germline ends. CDR3 coding DNA: TGTGCCAGCAGCGTTGACGATGATGACTATGGCTACACCTTC. This codes for CASSVDDDDYGYTF. Variable domain in full (rest from reference TRBV13 and TRBJ1-2): AAGVIQSPRHLIKEKRETATLKCYPIPRHDTVYWYQQGPGQDPQFLISFYEKMQSDKGSIPDRFSAQQFSDYHSELNMSSLELGDSALYFCASSVDDDDYGYTFGSGTRLTVV.

This chain uses TRBV6-1 with TRBJ1-5; 8 nucleotides agree with TRBD1. CDR1 and CDR2 from the germline V gene are MNHNS and SASEGT. V dropped 6 bases and J dropped 6; count of bases not matched to a gene: 7. The CDR3 is 14 amino acids. CDR3 sequence: CASRLDRGTQPQHF. The CDR3 DNA reads as TGTGCCAGCAGACTTGACAGGGGAACTCAGCCCCAGCATTTT.

A note on this clonotype: A junction end diverges from the germline sequence, so it may reflect a read error. The chain links TRBV2 to TRBJ1-4; 9 bases align to TRBD1. Germline CDR1 SNHLY, CDR2 FYNNEI. The CDR3 totals 14 residues. The CDR3 protein is CASNQPDRGKNLFF. As DNA, the CDR3 is TGTGCCAGCAACCAACCGGACAGGGGTAAAAACCTGTTTTTT. The variable domain in full, completed from reference TRBV2 and TRBJ1-4, reads EPEVTQTPSHQVTQMGQEVILRCVPISNHLYFYWYRQILGQKVEFLVSFYNNEISEKSEIFDDQFSVERPDGSNFTLKIRSTKLEDSAMYFCASNQPDRGKNLFFGSGTQLSVL.

The genes are TRBV3-1 and TRBJ1-2, with D uncertain. The CDR3 is 16 amino acids. Germline V gives CDR1 LGHDT, CDR2 YNNKEL (reference sequence). Trimming removed 0 bases at V and 4 bases at J, with 15 bases between. CDR3 sequence: CASSQDGLTSLYGYTF. CDR3 DNA: TGTGCCAGCAGCCAAGATGGACTGACGTCGCTCTATGGCTACACCTTC.

The table lists this clonotype with many counts. The chain recombines TRBV7-8 with TRBJ2-7; possibly TRBD1 for D (5 bases). V was trimmed by 8 bases and J by 5 bases, leaving 10 bases between them. CDR1 and CDR2 (germline): SGHVS, FQNEAQ. The CDR3 has 11 amino acids. The CDR3: CASGIGDEQYF. CDR3 DNA sequence: TGTGCCAGCGGTATAGGGGACGAGCAGTACTTC.

The CDR3 region is CASSPHEGLRNIQYF. CDR3 bases: TGTGCCAGCAGCCCTCATGAGGGACTCCGCAACATTCAGTACTTC. The rearrangement links TRBV14 to TRBJ2-4, with D tentatively TRBD2 (6 bases). In germline, CDR1 is SGHDN, CDR2 FVKESK. The V gene lost 4 bases and the J gene lost 7 bases, with 17 bases spanning the gap. The CDR3 totals 15 residues. The whole variable domain, remainder taken from reference TRBV14 and TRBJ2-4, is EAGVTQFPSHSVIEKGQTVTLRCDPISGHDNLYWYRRVMGKEIKFLLHFVKESKQDESGMPNNRFLAERTGGTYSTLKVQPAELEDSGVYFCASSPHEGLRNIQYFGAGTRLSVL.